This T cell receptor beta chain appears in the sequencing data of a study of blood T cell repertoires in COVID-19. Study context: Samples taken during acute and convalescent COVID-19 were collected in the United States, Italy and Spain. From T cells, B-cell-depleted T cells, or PBMCs came the material, which was cDNA or gDNA.

V shed 1 base and J 1 base; nucleotides not matched to a gene: 5. The CDR3 runs to 17 residues. Germline CDR1 and CDR2: SGHTA and FQGNSA. Libraries were prepared by immunoSEQ multiplex PCR; TCRdb keeps only in-frame clonotypes and omits some of them. Among over 130,000 clones listed, roughly 84% were seen once. The sequenced material came from peripheral blood. The receptor was isolated from a man aged 25-40 years with COVID-19, enrolled during active disease. This sequence joins TRBV7-2 and TRBJ1-2; 11 nucleotides align to TRBD1. As DNA, the CDR3 is TGTGCCAGCAGCTTAGTTCAGGGACAGGGGGTTAACTATGGCTACACCTTC. Its protein product is CASSLVQGQGVNYGYTF.